This T cell receptor beta chain was obtained from a study of blood T cell repertoires in COVID-19. Across the study: Material from acute and convalescent COVID-19 was sourced from the United States, Italy and Spain. T cells, B-cell-depleted T cells, or PBMCs provided the cDNA or gDNA that served as material.

Original data processing: Estimation of nucleated cell counts was performed using reference gene primer amplification. Profiling relied on immunoSEQ multiplex PCR, and the TCRdb table lists in-frame clones only, not all of them. Clone size and V and J calls were adopted from that table, with D and trimming inferred from the DNA. The data hold about 270,000 clones, with 86% observed a single time. Seattle patients were enrolled while actively infected and followed longitudinally. The CDR3 has 16 residues. Per germline, CDR1 WNHNN and CDR2 SYGVQD (reference sequence). V was shortened by 3 bases and J by 1 base, with 15 bases between the two germline ends.

The sequencing sample was made of peripheral blood. This TCR came from a woman in her twenties or thirties with COVID-19, enrolled during active disease. The rearrangement links TRBV10-1 to TRBJ2-5, with D possibly matching TRBD1 (6 bases). The CDR3 nucleotides are TGCGCCAGCAGTGACCTCATCGGACAGTCCCAAGAGACCCAGTACTTC. Encoded protein: CASSDLIGQSQETQYF.